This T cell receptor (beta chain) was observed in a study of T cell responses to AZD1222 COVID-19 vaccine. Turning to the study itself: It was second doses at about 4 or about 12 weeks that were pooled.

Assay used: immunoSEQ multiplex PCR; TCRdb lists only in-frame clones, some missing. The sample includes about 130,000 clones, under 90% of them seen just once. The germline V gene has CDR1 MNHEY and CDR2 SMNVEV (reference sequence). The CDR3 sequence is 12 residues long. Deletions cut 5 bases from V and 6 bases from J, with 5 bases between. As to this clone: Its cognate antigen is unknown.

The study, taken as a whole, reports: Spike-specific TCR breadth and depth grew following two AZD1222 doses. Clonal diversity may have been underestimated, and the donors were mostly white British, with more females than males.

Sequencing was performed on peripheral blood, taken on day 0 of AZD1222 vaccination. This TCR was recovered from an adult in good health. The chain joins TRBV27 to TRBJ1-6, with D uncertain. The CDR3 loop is CASSPLNSPLHF. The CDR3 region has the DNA TGTGCCAGCAGTCCCCTTAATTCACCCCTCCACTTT.